These T cell receptor beta chains were read from a single sample in a study of beta chain features in type 1 diabetes. The protocol was immunoSEQ multiplex PCR, while the TCRdb copy is restricted to in-frame clones and leaves out a portion. The sample lists under 300,000 clones, around 24% seen once, with 0.012% in the top ten. The sequenced sample was naive CD4+ T cells from blood. These receptors came from a woman aged 25 to 39 with type 1 diabetes. Both conserved end residues are part of each CDR3. D genes are given only for firm matches. Expanded clones get a size class; other rows say once, few or many, or leave the size out.

V	size	D	J	DNA	CDR3
TRBV5-1	few	NA	TRBJ2-7	TGCGCCAGCAGCCGGGACTACGAGCAGTACTTC	CASSRDYEQYF
TRBV30	NA	NA	TRBJ2-7	TGTGCCCTCGGGAGCCCCTACGAGCAGTACTTC	CALGSPYEQYF
TRBV29-1	few	NA	TRBJ1-1	TGCAGCGTGAAACAGGGAAATAGGGACACTGAAGCTTTCTTT	CSVKQGNRDTEAFF
TRBV9	NA	NA	TRBJ2-5	TGTGCCAGCAGCGTAGGAGGGGGACGAGAGACCCAGTACTTC	CASSVGGGRETQYF
TRBV5-1	few	TRBD1	TRBJ2-7	TGCGCCAGCAGCTGGTCCAGGGACAGCTCCTACGAGCAGTACTTC	CASSWSRDSSYEQYF
TRBV7-9	once	TRBD1	TRBJ2-1	TGTGCCAGCAGCTGGACAGGGGAACCCTACAATGAGCAGTTCTTC	CASSWTGEPYNEQFF
TRBV11-3	NA	NA	TRBJ1-4	TGTGCCAGCAGCTTACCCGGTGAAAAACTGTTTTTT	CASSLPGEKLFF
TRBV7-3	NA	TRBD2	TRBJ2-3	TGTGCCAGCAGCTTAAGGGGACTAGCGGGAGGAGATACGCAGTATTTT	CASSLRGLAGGDTQYF
TRBV25-1	few	TRBD2	TRBJ2-2	TGTGCCAGCAGTGATGGGGGAGGGACCACCGGGGAGCTGTTTTTT	CASSDGGGTTGELFF
TRBV7-3	NA	NA	TRBJ2-7	TGTGCCAGCAGCTTAACCGGCTCGGGCTCCTACGAGCAGTACTTC	CASSLTGSGSYEQYF
TRBV5-1	once	TRBD1	TRBJ1-1	TGCGCCAGCAGCTTGGGGACAGGGCTCAACACTGAAGCTTTCTTT	CASSLGTGLNTEAFF
TRBV21-1	NA	NA	TRBJ2-7	TGTGCCAGCAGCAAAGCTCCTCGTCGACTTGTAACCTACGAGCAGTACTTC	CASSKAPRRLVTYEQYF
TRBV28	once	NA	TRBJ1-2	TGTGCCAGCAAGGGAGTCACGACGAATGGCTACACCTTC	CASKGVTTNGYTF
TRBV7-3	NA	TRBD2	TRBJ2-1	TGTGCCAGCTGTAGAGCGGGAGGTCACAATGAGCAGTTCTTC	CASCRAGGHNEQFF